These T cell receptor beta chains were read from a single sample in a study of blood T cell repertoires in COVID-19. Sequenced by immunoSEQ multiplex PCR; TCRdb stores in-frame clones only, minus some. The top ten clones hold almost 1.5% of a sample with approximately 410,000 clones, approximately 90% of them seen once. Sequencing input: peripheral blood. The receptors originated from a woman aged 30 to 39 with active or convalescent COVID-19. Both conserved end residues are part of each CDR3.

j_call,v_call,cdr3_aa
TRBJ2-3,TRBV5-4,CASSLDIGGTDTQYF
TRBJ1-5,TRBV6-5,CASSYGGGEPQHF
TRBJ2-2,TRBV27,CASSQNTGELFF
TRBJ2-7,TRBV25-1,CASRLGTAGQYF
TRBJ1-5,TRBV2,CASTPRTGTNQPQHF
TRBJ2-7,TRBV7-6,CASSLAPGVGNEQYF
TRBJ2-1,TRBV3-1/TRBV3-2,CASSNSGGAYNEQFF
TRBJ2-2,TRBV6-4,CASSSGGSTGELFF
TRBJ1-3,TRBV6-5,CASTERVSSGNTIYF
TRBJ1-1,TRBV6-1,CASSEGKGVGGETEAFF
TRBJ2-3,TRBV24-1,CATSDTGTDTDTQYF
TRBJ1-4,TRBV4-1,CASSPGQPNEKLFF
TRBJ2-1,TRBV19,CASSRTGGDEQFF
TRBJ2-6,TRBV6-5,CASSRGSSGANVLTF
TRBJ2-3,TRBV5-1,CASSLTLAGNTDTQYF
TRBJ2-3,TRBV14,CASSQGLAGGWDTQYF
TRBJ1-4,TRBV5-1,CASSPGEVGEKLFF
TRBJ2-7,TRBV27,CASSLHGSGGAYEQYF
TRBJ2-4,TRBV7-9,CASSLASGAENIQYF
TRBJ1-1,TRBV6-5,CASNTATWTEAFF
TRBJ1-6,TRBV19,CASSTTGFWSPLHF
TRBJ2-1,TRBV7-9,CASRDGAGGYNEQFF
TRBJ1-5,TRBV5-4,CASSVPGHRRSEPQHF
TRBJ2-3,TRBV7-2,CASSLDGGRASDTQYF
TRBJ1-5,TRBV5-8,CASSGGQSGNQPQHF
TRBJ2-1,TRBV6-5,CASSYSRQGRNEQFF
TRBJ2-1,TRBV5-1,CASTKGLGLAGVNEQFF
TRBJ2-7,TRBV11-3,CASSLSGGGAYEQYF
TRBJ2-2,TRBV6-5,CASWTSGGNTGELFF
TRBJ1-2,TRBV6-5,CASRSTGASYGYTF
TRBJ2-1,TRBV7-6,CASNAGTGANEQFF
TRBJ1-1,TRBV2,CASSWTALKNTEAFF
TRBJ2-2,TRBV7-2,CASSLRGGGTGELFF
TRBJ1-3,TRBV5-6,CASSLDRNTIYF
TRBJ1-5,TRBV19,CASSTGTNSNQPQHF
TRBJ2-7,TRBV25-1,CASSEFMYEQYF
TRBJ1-1,TRBV18,CASSPETGGDTEAFF
TRBJ2-5,TRBV19,CASSVSSQVGETQYF
TRBJ2-7,TRBV18,CASSPGTNSYEQYF
TRBJ2-7,TRBV5-1,CASPRQGTYEQYF
TRBJ2-5,TRBV5-1,CASSLGDRGVKETQYF
TRBJ1-2,TRBV6-1,CASSEWGQVEGGYTF
TRBJ1-2,TRBV5-1,CASSEWGGPLDGYTF
TRBJ2-1,TRBV11-2,CASRYTGGLYNEQFF
TRBJ2-2,TRBV6-2/TRBV6-3,CASSYDGGPTGELFF
TRBJ1-5,TRBV28,CASSQSTGGLQPQHF
TRBJ1-2,TRBV6-5,CASSPGANYGYTF
TRBJ1-5,TRBV19,CASIRGAGDNQPQHF
TRBJ2-1,TRBV2,CASRTGLAEYNEQFF
TRBJ1-2,TRBV12-3/TRBV12-4,CASSLGGEYGYTF
TRBJ1-2,TRBV5-1,CASSETRGSYGYTF